A selection of T cell receptor beta chains follows, all from one sample in a study of blood T cell repertoires in COVID-19. Generated by immunoSEQ multiplex PCR, the TCRdb table keeps only in-frame clones and is missing some. In the table there are over 85,000 clones, 65% to 90% of which are singletons. Material for sequencing was peripheral blood. Source of these receptors: a man aged 60 to 69 with acute or convalescent COVID-19. Both conserved end residues are part of each CDR3. D genes are given only for firm matches.

J: TRBJ1-5; D: TRBD1; V: TRBV7-9; CDR3: CASSSTSGTGSQPQHF
J: TRBJ1-3; D: TRBD1; V: TRBV5-1; CDR3: CASSLAGQGAGNTIYF
J: TRBJ2-5; D: TRBD2; V: TRBV9; CDR3: CASSVGSGGRGETQYF
J: TRBJ2-7; D: TRBD2; V: TRBV7-2; CDR3: CASSPLAGQTYEQYF
J: TRBJ1-5; D: TRBD1; V: TRBV28; CDR3: CASLAAGTGNQPQHF
J: TRBJ1-2; D: TRBD1; V: TRBV28; CDR3: CASSFRGRIYGYTF
J: TRBJ1-1; D: NA; V: TRBV11-1; CDR3: CASSFPGVNTEAFF
J: TRBJ1-2; D: NA; V: TRBV13; CDR3: CASSLGRGVYGYTF
J: TRBJ2-1; D: NA; V: TRBV3-1/TRBV3-2; CDR3: CASSPQWRGHNEQFF
J: TRBJ2-3; D: NA; V: TRBV3-1/TRBV3-2; CDR3: CASSQRGSTDTQYF
J: TRBJ2-2; D: NA; V: TRBV4-1; CDR3: CASSSQNTGELFF
J: TRBJ1-3; D: TRBD1; V: TRBV30; CDR3: CAWATGAGNTIYF
J: TRBJ2-5; D: NA; V: TRBV6-6; CDR3: CASSPFYGSRGQETQYF
J: TRBJ2-4; D: NA; V: TRBV7-9; CDR3: CASSLVGVGIQYF
J: TRBJ2-1; D: NA; V: TRBV3-1/TRBV3-2; CDR3: CASSQRAFEQFF
J: TRBJ2-1; D: TRBD1; V: TRBV13; CDR3: CASSLVTGDSYNEQFF
J: TRBJ1-6; D: NA; V: TRBV27; CDR3: CASSLSNTRSNSPLHF
J: TRBJ1-5; D: NA; V: TRBV7-2; CDR3: CASSLTGTSGNQPQHF
J: TRBJ2-1; D: NA; V: TRBV6-2/TRBV6-3; CDR3: CASSYQGITYNEQFF
J: TRBJ2-2; D: NA; V: TRBV6-6; CDR3: CASSLIGDTGELFF
J: TRBJ2-5; D: NA; V: TRBV4-1; CDR3: CASSQGDIGTQYF
J: TRBJ2-3; D: NA; V: TRBV5-6; CDR3: CASSRSLAGRTDTQYF
J: TRBJ2-1; D: NA; V: TRBV5-1; CDR3: CASSLTSNNEQFF
J: TRBJ2-1; D: TRBD2; V: TRBV5-1; CDR3: CASSWGLAENEQFF
J: TRBJ2-7; D: TRBD2; V: TRBV5-5; CDR3: CASSLSRAGSSYEQYF
J: TRBJ2-7; D: NA; V: TRBV3-1/TRBV3-2; CDR3: CASSHREGSSEQYF
J: TRBJ2-1; D: TRBD2; V: TRBV5-4; CDR3: CASSSPPSGGANEQFF
J: TRBJ2-3; D: NA; V: TRBV18; CDR3: CASSPPVQDGPGQYF
J: TRBJ1-6; D: NA; V: TRBV5-1; CDR3: CASSGTAGAYNSPLHF
J: TRBJ1-5; D: TRBD1; V: TRBV19; CDR3: CASQGANQPQHF
J: TRBJ1-6; D: NA; V: TRBV5-1; CDR3: CASSPATGNNSPLHF
J: TRBJ1-1; D: NA; V: TRBV7-2; CDR3: CASRPRGWQKNTEAFF
J: TRBJ1-3; D: NA; V: TRBV11-2; CDR3: CASSPQTGGNTIYF
J: TRBJ2-1; D: TRBD2; V: TRBV18; CDR3: CASSPSGGVDEQFF
J: TRBJ2-3; D: TRBD1; V: TRBV29-1; CDR3: CSVETGTGLMSTQYF
J: TRBJ1-6; D: NA; V: TRBV7-8; CDR3: CASSSVGGNSPLHF
J: TRBJ2-3; D: NA; V: TRBV24-1; CDR3: CATSDSAGGTDTQYF
J: TRBJ1-5; D: NA; V: TRBV5-6; CDR3: CASSFTGTGQPQHF
J: TRBJ1-2; D: NA; V: TRBV6-5; CDR3: CASTVGSAYGYTF
J: TRBJ2-1; D: TRBD1; V: TRBV24-1; CDR3: CATSDPGQGVAYNEQFF
J: TRBJ1-5; D: NA; V: TRBV6-2/TRBV6-3; CDR3: CASSPATTQHF
J: TRBJ2-3; D: NA; V: TRBV25-1; CDR3: CASSDRTEVGDTQYF
J: TRBJ2-1; D: TRBD1; V: TRBV27; CDR3: CASSLGTGYDEQFF
J: TRBJ1-4; D: NA; V: TRBV7-9; CDR3: CASSFRPRTTNEKLFF
J: TRBJ2-7; D: NA; V: TRBV7-2; CDR3: CASSSDIGPSYEQYF
J: TRBJ2-2; D: NA; V: TRBV2; CDR3: CASSGQGRTGELFF
J: TRBJ2-2; D: NA; V: TRBV28; CDR3: CASSLAKGGSGELFF
J: TRBJ1-2; D: NA; V: TRBV5-1; CDR3: CASSLGISSEGLNYGYTF
J: TRBJ2-5; D: TRBD1; V: TRBV10-3; CDR3: CAISGGTGSRQETQYF
J: TRBJ1-1; D: NA; V: TRBV21-1; CDR3: CASSKTENMNTEAFF
J: TRBJ2-1; D: TRBD1; V: TRBV6-5; CDR3: CASRQGGYNEQFF
J: TRBJ1-6; D: NA; V: TRBV19; CDR3: CASSTGYNSPLHF